The clone carrying this T cell receptor beta chain was detected only a few times. Its matching antigen is unknown. The data belong to a study of molecular identifiers for immune sequencing clone quantification. Study-level results: The sizes of highly expanded clones could be underestimated when identical TCR molecules share a barcode.

Generation of bulk TCR libraries relied on previously described methods and listed TCR primers. TCRdb used MiXCR to reprocess the PCR reads, holding one entry per CDR3 protein. The data hold roughly 630,000 distinct CDR3 sequences, with about 25% observed a single time. CDR3 length: 13 amino acids. Trimming left V 5 bases short and J 2 bases short, with 12 bases between. Germline CDR1 and CDR2: GTSNPN and SVGIG (reference sequence). The source of this sequence is a human donor in good health. Some libraries in this study had Jurkat cell RNA spiked in. Sample: naive CD8+ T cells from blood, with Jurkat cell RNA spiked in. As for subset: FACS-sorted CD8+CD4-CCR7+CD45RA+ naive T cells. The chain joins TRBV30 to TRBJ1-2; D perhaps matches TRBD1 (5 bases). The chain's CDR3 is CAWDTGTNYGYTF. Written as DNA, the CDR3 is TGTGCCTGGGATACCGGGACCAACTATGGCTACACCTTC.